This T cell receptor beta chain comes out of a study of blood T cell repertoires in COVID-19. Trimming cost V 1 base and J 10 bases; bases outside gene matches: 4. This CDR3 comprises 14 residues. Germline V gives CDR1 SEHNR, CDR2 FQNEAQ (reference sequence). Libraries were prepared by immunoSEQ multiplex PCR; TCRdb keeps only in-frame clonotypes and omits some of them. The data show about 400,000 clones, with roughly nine tenths seen just once and 1.5% to 2% held by the top ten. Among Cohort 3 donors, those recovered had two negative PCRs, clearance, or symptom resolution. This clonotype was sampled from a woman under 40 who had recovered from COVID-19. The chain is built from TRBV7-9 and TRBJ1-2; 12 nucleotides agree with TRBD1. The sample comprised PBMCs or T cells enriched from blood (not recorded which). The CDR3 spells CASSLDGTGGAYTF. The CDR3 DNA reads as TGTGCCAGCAGCTTAGATGGGACAGGGGGCGCCTACACCTTC.